Following are 2 T cell receptor beta chains from one sample sequenced in a study of T cell responses to AZD1222 COVID-19 vaccine (dated by TCRdb to about 2021). This specimen's time point label, per the study, means: baseline before first vaccination. The method behind the library was the immunoSEQ multiplex PCR assay. In TCRdb, the immuneACCESS table is reduced to in-frame sequences with V and J assigned. These tables do not hold every clone; where another copy was compared, an unresolved V gene accounts for under half, and the others remain unexplained. The sample has 100,000 or so clones on record, approximately 90% of them singletons. In total, the top ten clones hold roughly 2.9% of the sample. Specimen: peripheral blood, collected on day 0 of AZD1222 vaccination. These receptors were taken from an adult in good health.

The genes are TRBV9 and TRBJ2-1; D gene uncertain. V lost 0 bases and J lost 12, with 7 bases in between. The CDR3 loop spans 11 amino acids. CDR1 is SGDLS, CDR2 YYNGEE, per germline. The CDR3 coding sequence is TGTGCCAGCAGCGTAGGAGGTTGGCAGTTCTTC. It encodes CASSVGGWQFF.

V and J are TRBV4-1 and TRBJ1-4; 8 bases are a match to TRBD1. Losses at the gene ends were 4 bases for V and 0 bases for J; bases not matched to a gene: 4. CDR1 and CDR2 from the germline V gene are MGHRA and YSYEKL. CDR3 length: 16 residues. The CDR3 coding sequence is TGCGCCAGCAGCCTTGGACAGGGTGCAACTAATGAAAAACTGTTTTTT. This codes for CASSLGQGATNEKLFF.